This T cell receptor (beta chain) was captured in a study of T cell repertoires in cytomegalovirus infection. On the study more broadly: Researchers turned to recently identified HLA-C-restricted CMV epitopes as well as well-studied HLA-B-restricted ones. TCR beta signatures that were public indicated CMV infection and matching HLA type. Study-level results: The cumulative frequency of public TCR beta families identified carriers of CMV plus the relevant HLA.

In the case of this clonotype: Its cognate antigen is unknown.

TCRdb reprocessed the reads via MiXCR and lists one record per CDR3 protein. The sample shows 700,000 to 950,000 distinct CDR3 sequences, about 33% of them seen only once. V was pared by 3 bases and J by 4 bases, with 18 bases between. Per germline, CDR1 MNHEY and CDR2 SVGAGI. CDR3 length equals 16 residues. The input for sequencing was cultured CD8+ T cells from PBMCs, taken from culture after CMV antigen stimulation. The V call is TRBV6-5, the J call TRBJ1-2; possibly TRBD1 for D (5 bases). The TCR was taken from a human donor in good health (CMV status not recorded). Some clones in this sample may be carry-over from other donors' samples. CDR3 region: CASSYGPIGRGYGYTF. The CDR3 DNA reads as TGTGCCAGCAGTTATGGCCCAATAGGAAGGGGCTATGGCTACACCTTC.